Listed below are T cell receptor beta chains from one sample, sequenced in a study of blood T cell repertoires in COVID-19. Repertoires were generated with immunoSEQ multiplex PCR, while TCRdb's copy carries only in-frame clones and drops some. The repertoire consists of approximately 350,000 clones, with approximately 91% occurring once and the leading ten covering 7% to 8%. The sample taken for sequencing was peripheral blood. The source is a woman in her sixties or seventies with COVID-19, enrolled during active disease. CDR3s include the opening cysteine and the closing phenylalanine or tryptophan. The D gene is left open where the match is weak. For some rows the clone size is stated as once, few or many, or as a class when expanded; others skip it.

cdr3_aa cdr3_nt d_call j_call v_call clone_size
CASSSTGVVNTEAFF TGTGCCAGCAGTTCGACAGGGGTTGTGAACACTGAAGCTTTCTTT TRBD1 TRBJ1-1 TRBV6-5 NA
CATSVPGVETQYF TGTGCCACCAGTGTCCCAGGGGTGGAGACCCAGTACTTC NA TRBJ2-5 TRBV24-1 NA
CASSPGEGAYGYTF TGTGCCAGCAGCCCCGGGGAAGGAGCCTATGGCTACACCTTC NA TRBJ1-2 TRBV6-2/TRBV6-3 NA
CATSSASAVEQFF TGTGCCACCAGCAGCGCCTCCGCGGTTGAGCAGTTCTTC NA TRBJ2-1 TRBV15 NA
CASSLGLAGDGPQETQYF TGTGCCAGTAGCCTAGGACTAGCGGGGGATGGGCCTCAAGAGACCCAGTACTTC TRBD2 TRBJ2-5 TRBV19 NA
CASSWTGSNQPQHF TGTGCCAGCAGCTGGACAGGCTCCAATCAGCCCCAGCATTTT TRBD1 TRBJ1-5 TRBV11-2 NA
CASSATGAGGDYGYTF TGCGCCAGCAGCGCTACCGGGGCCGGGGGAGACTATGGCTACACCTTC NA TRBJ1-2 TRBV5-1 few
CASSAGLAGGHEQYF TGTGCCAGCAGCGCGGGACTAGCGGGGGGGCACGAGCAGTACTTC TRBD2 TRBJ2-7 TRBV5-6 few
CATLDRSLSGNTIYF TGTGCCACCTTAGACAGGTCCCTCTCTGGAAACACCATATATTTT NA TRBJ1-3 TRBV7-7 NA
CATSGGLWEKLFF TGCGCCACCTCAGGGGGCCTTTGGGAAAAACTGTTTTTT TRBD1 TRBJ1-4 TRBV10-2 few
CASSARGGVGTEAFF TGTGCCAGCAGCGCTCGAGGGGGTGTGGGCACTGAAGCTTTCTTT NA TRBJ1-1 TRBV9 NA
CASSQMGSRETQYF TGCGCCAGCAGCCAAATGGGCAGCCGAGAGACCCAGTACTTC NA TRBJ2-5 TRBV4-3 NA
CASSVSGLTNEKLFF TGTGCCAGCAGTGTGTCAGGACTAACTAATGAAAAACTGTTTTTT NA TRBJ1-4 TRBV2 NA
CASSGGAGKETQYF TGTGCCAGTAGCGGGGGGGCTGGGAAAGAGACCCAGTACTTC TRBD2 TRBJ2-5 TRBV19 NA
CASSQAGLAVASYEQYF TGCGCCAGCAGCCAAGCGGGGCTAGCGGTCGCCTCCTACGAGCAGTACTTC TRBD2 TRBJ2-7 TRBV5-1 few
CATSDGYVWRGGTDTQYF TGTGCCACCAGTGATGGGTACGTTTGGCGGGGGGGCACAGATACGCAGTATTTT TRBD2 TRBJ2-3 TRBV24-1 few
CASRRGWETEAFF TGCGCCAGCAGGAGGGGGTGGGAGACTGAAGCTTTCTTT NA TRBJ1-1 TRBV4-3 NA
CASSYLRGSYNEQFF TGTGCCAGCAGTTACCTTAGGGGATCCTACAATGAGCAGTTCTTC NA TRBJ2-1 TRBV6-5 NA
CASSSRLAGGSNEQFF TGTGCCAGCAGCTCCCGCCTAGCGGGGGGGAGCAATGAGCAGTTCTTC TRBD2 TRBJ2-1 TRBV11-1 few
CATSDLGTLGGYF TGTGCCACCAGTGATTTGGGAACTTTAGGAGGGTATTTT NA TRBJ2-3 TRBV24-1 NA
CASSETGLNGYTF TGTGCCAGCAGTGAGACAGGGTTGAATGGCTACACCTTC TRBD1 TRBJ1-2 TRBV6-4 NA
CASSIDRTNYGYTF TGTGCCAGTAGTATCGACAGGACTAACTATGGCTACACCTTC NA TRBJ1-2 TRBV19 NA
CASSLGLAGLLYEQYF TGTGCCAGCAGCTTGGGGCTAGCGGGGCTTCTCTACGAGCAGTACTTC TRBD2 TRBJ2-7 TRBV5-6 NA
CASSQVGLAAADTQYF TGCGCCAGCAGCCAAGTGGGACTAGCGGCCGCAGATACGCAGTATTTT TRBD2 TRBJ2-3 TRBV4-1 NA
CASSEVSHQETQYF TGCGCCAGCAGTGAAGTAAGCCACCAAGAGACCCAGTACTTC NA TRBJ2-5 TRBV10-1 NA
CASSQQGTAYGYTF TGCGCCAGCAGCCAACAAGGAACAGCCTATGGCTACACCTTC NA TRBJ1-2 TRBV4-1 NA
CASSPGQGGEQYF TGTGCCAGCAGTCCGGGACAGGGTGGAGAGCAGTACTTC TRBD1 TRBJ2-7 TRBV6-5 few
CASSLTTGGSGNTIYF TGTGCCAGCAGCCTAACGACAGGGGGCTCTGGAAACACCATATATTTT TRBD1 TRBJ1-3 TRBV7-9 NA
CASVQGISNNSPLHF TGTGCCAGTGTACAGGGGATATCAAATAATTCACCCCTCCACTTT TRBD1 TRBJ1-6 TRBV3-1/TRBV3-2 NA
CASSVSGARNEQFF TGTGCCAGTAGTGTTAGCGGGGCGAGGAATGAGCAGTTCTTC TRBD2 TRBJ2-1 TRBV19 NA
CASSPGTGVEAFF TGTGCCAGCAGCCCCGGGACAGGCGTTGAAGCTTTCTTT TRBD1 TRBJ1-1 TRBV6-4 NA
CASSLMSSYEQYF TGTGCCAGCAGCCTCATGAGCTCCTACGAGCAGTACTTC NA TRBJ2-7 TRBV3-1/TRBV3-2 NA
CASSQTTSGGQETQYF TGTGCCAGCAGCCAAACGACTAGCGGGGGCCAAGAGACCCAGTACTTC TRBD2 TRBJ2-5 TRBV4-2 NA
CARSLGRGHTIYF TGTGCCAGAAGCTTGGGCAGGGGACACACCATATATTTT NA TRBJ1-3 TRBV5-3 NA
CASSEVQGGNEKLFF TGTGCCAGCAGTGAAGTGCAGGGGGGTAATGAAAAACTGTTTTTT TRBD1 TRBJ1-4 TRBV6-1 NA
CASSLVPSDGELFF TGTGCCAGCAGCTTGGTCCCCAGTGACGGGGAGCTGTTTTTT NA TRBJ2-2 TRBV5-6 NA
CASSINTNYEQYF TGTGCCAGTAGTATTAACACGAACTACGAGCAGTACTTC NA TRBJ2-7 TRBV19 NA
CASSASLGVAGTEAFF TGTGCCAGCAGCGCCAGCCTCGGGGTGGCCGGCACTGAAGCTTTCTTT NA TRBJ1-1 TRBV14 NA
CASSFTGLARLVTDTQYF TGTGCCAGCAGCTTTACGGGTCTAGCGCGCCTAGTTACAGATACGCAGTATTTT NA TRBJ2-3 TRBV7-2 NA
CASSLGQLDSPLHF TGTGCCAGCAGCTTAGGACAGCTCGATTCACCCCTCCACTTT NA TRBJ1-6 TRBV11-3 NA
CASSLTGGQTPLHF TGTGCCAGCAGCTTAACAGGGGGCCAAACACCCCTCCACTTT TRBD1 TRBJ1-6 TRBV7-8 NA
CASSQQGATRGNTIYF TGTGCCAGCAGCCAACAAGGGGCCACTCGCGGAAACACCATATATTTT NA TRBJ1-3 TRBV3-1/TRBV3-2 NA
CASSVGPASGGPKTQYF TGTGCCAGCAGCGTAGGCCCGGCTAGCGGGGGCCCTAAGACCCAGTACTTC TRBD2 TRBJ2-5 TRBV7-2 NA
CASSQDSGGSGGYTF TGTGCCAGCAGCCAAGATTCAGGGGGCAGTGGTGGCTACACCTTC TRBD1 TRBJ1-2 TRBV3-1/TRBV3-2 NA
CASKGTGASGYTF TGTGCCAGCAAGGGGACAGGGGCTTCCGGCTACACCTTC TRBD1 TRBJ1-2 TRBV6-5 NA
CASRSRETEAFF TGTGCCAGTAGATCGAGGGAAACTGAAGCTTTCTTT NA TRBJ1-1 TRBV7-2 NA
CATSRDRGQNQPQHF TGTGCCACCAGCAGAGATCGGGGACAGAATCAGCCCCAGCATTTT TRBD1 TRBJ1-5 TRBV15 NA
CATSDSRQGKDSPLHF TGTGCCACCAGTGACTCCAGACAGGGGAAAGATTCACCCCTCCACTTT TRBD1 TRBJ1-6 TRBV24-1 NA
CASRSGQRSTNQPQHF TGTGCCAGCAGGTCTGGACAGAGAAGTACTAATCAGCCCCAGCATTTT NA TRBJ1-5 TRBV2 NA
CSVGGGNYNEQFF TGCAGCGTTGGGGGGGGTAATTACAATGAGCAGTTCTTC TRBD2 TRBJ2-1 TRBV29-1 NA
CASSELSGFPSFPNTEAFF TGTGCCAGCAGTGAATTGTCAGGATTCCCTTCCTTTCCGAACACTGAAGCTTTCTTT NA TRBJ1-1 TRBV6-4 NA
CASSERRLAGATSSYNEQFF TGTGCCAGCAGTGAAAGGAGACTAGCGGGAGCCACCAGCTCCTACAATGAGCAGTTCTTC TRBD2 TRBJ2-1 TRBV2 NA
CASSVAGGADEQFF TGTGCCAGCAGCGTAGCGGGGGGTGCCGATGAGCAGTTCTTC TRBD2 TRBJ2-1 TRBV9 NA
CASSYSSRGNEQYF TGTGCCAGCAGTTACTCGAGCAGGGGGAACGAGCAGTACTTC TRBD1 TRBJ2-7 TRBV6-5 NA
CASSFLGHQPQHF TGTGCCAGCAGCTTTCTAGGACACCAGCCCCAGCATTTT NA TRBJ1-5 TRBV7-9 NA